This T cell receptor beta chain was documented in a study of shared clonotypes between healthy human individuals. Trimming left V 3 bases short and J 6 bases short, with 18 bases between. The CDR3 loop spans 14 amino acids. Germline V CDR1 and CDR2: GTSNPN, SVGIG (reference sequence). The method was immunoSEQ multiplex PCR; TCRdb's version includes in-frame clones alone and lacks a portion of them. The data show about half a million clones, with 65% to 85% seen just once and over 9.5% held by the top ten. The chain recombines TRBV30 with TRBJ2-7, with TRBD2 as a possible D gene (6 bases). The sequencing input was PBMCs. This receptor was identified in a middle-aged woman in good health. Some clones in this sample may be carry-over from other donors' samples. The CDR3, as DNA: TGTGCCTGGAGGCCCTGGCAGGAGGGCTGCGAGCAGTACTTC. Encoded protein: CAWRPWQEGCEQYF.